The 17 T cell receptor beta chains below all came from one sample that was sequenced in a study of Graves' ophthalmopathy and Graves' hyperthyroidism. TCR beta CDR3 regions were amplified from RNA transcripts. RT-PCR was first run with HTBI primers, then multiplex PCR in a second round. TCRdb re-called the multiplex PCR reads with MiXCR, one entry per CDR3 protein. The sample yields about 200,000 distinct CDR3 sequences, over 25% seen once. The sequenced sample consisted of peripheral blood. Receptor source: a man between 45 and 60 years old with Graves' ophthalmopathy.

The V and J genes are TRBV11-2 and TRBJ1-1; possible D gene TRBD1, 6 bases. The germline V gene encodes CDR1 SGHAT and CDR2 FQNNGV. Deletions cut 3 bases from V and 3 bases from J, with 17 bases between. The length of the CDR3 is 16 residues. The CDR3 region is CASSLYWLEGDTEAFF. DNA of the CDR3: TGTGCCAGCAGCTTGTACTGGTTAGAGGGGGACACTGAAGCTTTCTTT.

The J gene is TRBJ1-1, the V gene TRBV6-5; possible D gene TRBD1, 5 bases. The CDR3 spans 14 residues. Trimming removed 2 bases from V and 8 bases from J, with 15 bases in between. From germline, CDR1 is MNHEY and CDR2 SVGAGI. This CDR3 reads CASSYAGGTSEAFF. The DNA for the CDR3 is TGTGCCAGCAGTTACGCTGGAGGGACTTCGGAAGCTTTCTTT.

This clonotype was seen repeatedly, ten times or more. The genes are TRBV13 and TRBJ1-1; D perhaps matches TRBD1 (5 bases). V lost 4 bases to trimming and J lost 10 bases, with 10 bases between them. Germline CDR1 reads PRHDT; CDR2 reads FYEKMQ (reference sequence). This CDR3 comprises 11 residues. This CDR3 is CASSSTGIAFF. The DNA for the CDR3 is TGTGCCAGCAGCTCAACAGGCATAGCTTTCTTT.

This clonotype was picked up many times. The chain carries TRBV12-3 or TRBV12-4 and TRBJ2-5; 11 bases are shared with TRBD1. The CDR3 consists of 15 residues. V lost 3 bases to trimming and J lost 6 bases; unmatched junction nucleotides: 6. CDR3 residues: CASSFMRTGGQTQYF. The CDR3 coding sequence is TGTGCCAGCAGTTTTATGCGGACAGGGGGCCAGACCCAGTACTTC.

J is TRBJ2-7 and V is TRBV6-5; 7 bases line up with TRBD2. The V gene's germline CDR1 is MNHEY and CDR2 SVGAGI. CDR3 length: 14 amino acids. The trim removed 4 bases at V and 3 bases at J, leaving 6 bases unmatched. CDR3 sequence: CASSSGGVDYEQYF. In DNA, the CDR3 is TGTGCCAGCAGTTCTGGGGGGGTGGACTACGAGCAGTACTTC.

This clonotype was counted at least ten times. The V gene is TRBV6-5, the J gene TRBJ2-2; the match to TRBD1 covers 7 bases. Germline trimming cut 6 bases from V and 5 bases from J; bases unmatched to any gene: 12. The germline V gene has CDR1 MNHEY and CDR2 SVGAGI. This CDR3 has 16 residues. CDR3 in amino acids: CASRTIDRVKTGELFF. CDR3 bases: TGTGCCAGCAGGACCATAGACAGGGTGAAGACCGGGGAGCTGTTTTTT.

The V call is TRBV28, the J call TRBJ2-5; TRBD2 might be the D (5 bases). V shed 3 bases and J shed 9 bases, with 14 bases lying between them. Germline V gene lookup returns CDR1 MDHEN and CDR2 SYDVKM. CDR3 length equals 13 residues. For the CDR3, the DNA is TGTGCCAGCAGTTTTGTGAGGGTGGAGGCCCAGTACTTC. This codes for CASSFVRVEAQYF.

The chain carries TRBV6-2 or TRBV6-3 and TRBJ2-7, with 11 positions matching TRBD2. The trim removed 4 bases at V and 2 bases at J, leaving 10 bases unmatched. CDR1 is MNHEY and CDR2 is SVGEGT in the germline V gene. CDR3 length: 17 residues. As DNA, the CDR3 is TGTGCCAGCAGTTTCCGACATAGCGGGAGGGCCGCCTACGAGCAGTACTTC. Amino acids: CASSFRHSGRAAYEQYF.

V usage is TRBV27 and J usage is TRBJ1-1; D unresolved. Germline CDR1 reads MNHEY; CDR2 reads SMNVEV (reference sequence). Trimming removed 4 bases from V and 4 bases from J, with 10 bases in between. The CDR3 totals 13 residues. In DNA form, the CDR3 reads TGTGCCAGCAGTTCGGCTGCGGGCACTGAAGCTTTCTTT. Encoded protein: CASSSAAGTEAFF.

V and J are TRBV5-1 and TRBJ1-6; 7 positions match TRBD1. The CDR3 length is 15 residues. CDR1 and CDR2 from the germline V gene are SGHRS and YFSETQ. The J segment lost 5 bases and the V segment lost 4 bases, leaving 6 bases of the junction unmatched. This CDR3 reads CASSAAGTDNSPLHF. CDR3 nucleotides: TGCGCCAGCAGCGCCGCCGGGACAGATAATTCACCCCTCCACTTT.

The count of this clonotype is one. The rearrangement links TRBV19 to TRBJ1-1, with a weak D call TRBD1 (5 bases). In germline, CDR1 is LNHDA, CDR2 SQIVND (reference sequence). Trimming took off 5 bases at V and 4 bases at J, with 17 bases between the two ends. The CDR3 is 15 residues long. CDR3 sequence (DNA): TGTGCCAGTAGTGGTGGGACGAGAAGAGGCACTGAAGCTTTCTTT. As protein: CASSGGTRRGTEAFF.

The rearrangement uses TRBV25-1 and TRBJ2-7; possibly TRBD2 for D (5 bases). Germline CDR1 reads MGHDK; CDR2 reads SYGVNS. V was cut by 5 bases and J by 5 bases, with 10 bases left in between. The CDR3 is made up of 12 amino acids. In nucleotides, the CDR3 is TGTGCCAGCAGTTCGAGCGGCCACGAGCAGTACTTC. Its protein is CASSSSGHEQYF.

The table lists this clonotype with many counts. This chain links TRBV2 with TRBJ1-1; D remains ambiguous. The CDR3 has 14 residues. With 4 bases removed from V and 0 bases from J, the gap between germline ends came to 9 bases. Germline V gene sequence: CDR1 SNHLY, CDR2 FYNNEI. This CDR3 reads CASSVDLMNTEAFF. The DNA for the CDR3 is TGTGCCAGCAGTGTGGACCTAATGAACACTGAAGCTTTCTTT.

This clonotype was observed many times. The chain is built from TRBV9 and TRBJ1-3; D ambiguous. The V end lost 3 bases, the J end lost 4 bases, and 8 bases lay between the germline ends. Germline V gene sequence: CDR1 SGDLS, CDR2 YYNGEE. The length of the CDR3 is 13 residues. CDR3 sequence (DNA): TGTGCCAGCAGCGAGGCAGTGGGAAACACCATATATTTT. This gives the protein CASSEAVGNTIYF.

There are many counts of this clonotype. The chain carries TRBV10-3 and TRBJ2-5; TRBD1 matches at 8 bases. V gave up 0 bases and J gave up 5 bases; unmatched junction bases: 5. The CDR3 loop spans 15 amino acids. Germline V gene data show CDR1 as ENHRY and CDR2 as SYGVKD. The CDR3 bases are TGTGCCATCAGTGAGTCTCCAGGGGGCGTGGAGACCCAGTACTTC. Translated: CAISESPGGVETQYF.

This clonotype was found many times. The V gene is TRBV19, the J gene TRBJ1-1; D gene ambiguous. The CDR3 contains 11 residues. Trimming cost V 7 bases and J 5 bases, with 8 bases left between them. The germline V gene has CDR1 LNHDA and CDR2 SQIVND (reference sequence). CDR3 coding DNA: TGTGCCAGTACCTTAGGGACTGAAGCTTTCTTT. Translating it yields CASTLGTEAFF. The whole variable domain, filled in from reference TRBV19 and TRBJ1-1, reads DGGITQSPKYLFRKEGQNVTLSCEQNLNHDAMYWYRQDPGQGLRLIYYSQIVNDFQKGDIAEGYSVSREKKESFPLTVTSAQKNPTAFYLCASTLGTEAFFGQGTRLTVV.

This clonotype was observed at least ten times. The rearrangement uses TRBV30 and TRBJ1-2; D gene ambiguous. The CDR3 loop spans 11 amino acids. The V and J ends lost 1 base and 6 bases respectively, with 6 bases between them. CDR1 is GTSNPN, CDR2 SVGIG, per germline (reference sequence). In nucleotides, the CDR3 is TGTGCCTGGAGTGATGCTAATGGCTACACCTTC. Protein sequence: CAWSDANGYTF.